Presented here are 24 T cell receptor beta chains from one specimen sequenced in a study of T cell responses to AZD1222 COVID-19 vaccine. This table comes from immunoSEQ multiplex PCR, and its TCRdb copy is limited to in-frame clones, with some not included. The top ten clones hold around 7% of a sample with 46,000 or so clones, over 65% of them seen once. This material consisted of peripheral blood, taken on day 0 of AZD1222 vaccination. The origin of the receptors is an adult in good health.

This chain joins TRBV6-1 and TRBJ2-3; TRBD1 aligns across 9 bases. Looked up from germline, CDR1 is MNHNS and CDR2 is SASEGT. This CDR3 is built from 18 residues. Trimming at V came to 3 bases and at J to 2 bases, leaving 12 bases not matched to a gene. The CDR3 region has the DNA TGTGCCAGCAGTGAGCGACGACAGGGGGAGGCTACCACAGATACGCAGTATTTT. It specifies CASSERRQGEATTDTQYF.

The V gene is TRBV5-4, the J gene TRBJ1-1; a weak D match, TRBD1 (6 bases). There are 13 residues in the CDR3. V lost 5 bases to trimming and J lost 6 bases, with 14 bases between them. The germline CDR1 and CDR2 sequences are SGHNT and YYREEE (reference sequence). The CDR3 bases are TGTGCCAGCAGTCTACAGGGTCCCGCTGAAGCTTTCTTT. Residues: CASSLQGPAEAFF.

This rearrangement joins TRBV28 to TRBJ2-4; D ambiguous. Germline V gives CDR1 MDHEN, CDR2 SYDVKM. V lost 2 bases and J lost 1, with 0 bases in between. There are 12 residues in the CDR3. CDR3 sequence (DNA): TGTGCCAGCAGTTTAGCCAAAAACATTCAGTACTTC. Protein product: CASSLAKNIQYF.

The chain combines TRBV5-1 with TRBJ1-2, with D maybe TRBD1 (6 bases). The CDR3 length is 14 residues. V dropped 4 bases and J dropped 8 bases, with 18 bases sitting between them. Germline values: CDR1 SGHRS, CDR2 YFSETQ. For the CDR3, the DNA is TGCGCCAGCAGCACCCTCGACAGGAAGGGGGGCTACACCTTC. Its protein product is CASSTLDRKGGYTF.

The gene calls are TRBV7-9 and TRBJ2-5; D is unclear. The germline gives CDR1 SEHNR, CDR2 FQNEAQ (reference sequence). V was trimmed by 5 bases and J by 3 bases, leaving 7 bases between them. The CDR3 loop spans 12 amino acids. The CDR3 coding sequence is TGTGCCAGCAGCCCCAGTGAAGAGACCCAGTACTTC. Translating it yields CASSPSEETQYF.

The chain joins TRBV20-1 to TRBJ1-2; a possible D gene is TRBD1 (5 bases). Germline CDR1 and CDR2: DFQATT and SNEGSKA (reference sequence). Between the trimmed V and J ends, which lost 3 bases and 4 bases, there was a span of 15 bases. This CDR3 spans 14 amino acids. CDR3 sequence (DNA): TGCAGTGCTAGTTTATCCGGGGCTGGCTATGGCTACACCTTC. It translates to CSASLSGAGYGYTF.

This rearrangement joins TRBV28 to TRBJ1-2; TRBD1 aligns across 7 bases. Germline-derived CDR1 and CDR2 are MDHEN and SYDVKM. The CDR3 spans 18 residues. Trimming at V came to 7 bases and at J to 0 bases, leaving 17 bases not matched to a gene. CDR3 nucleotides: TGTGCCAGCAACTTAGACCCGACAGGGTTATATCCTAACTATGGCTACACCTTC. It specifies CASNLDPTGLYPNYGYTF.

The rearrangement links TRBV28 to TRBJ2-3; perhaps TRBD1 as D (6 bases). This CDR3 is built from 22 residues. CDR1 and CDR2 from the germline V gene are MDHEN and SYDVKM. Between the trimmed V and J ends, which lost 3 bases and 2 bases, there was a span of 33 bases. The CDR3 is CASSFWGLLQGTIIQTTDTQYF. CDR3 DNA: TGTGCCAGCAGTTTTTGGGGTTTGTTGCAGGGGACAATAATACAGACCACAGATACGCAGTATTTT.

J is TRBJ2-7 and V is TRBV7-2, with D hard to call. Deletions cut 4 bases from V and 3 bases from J, with 10 bases between. The CDR3 is 13 amino acids. Germline CDR1 and CDR2: SGHTA and FQGNSA. CDR3 DNA: TGTGCCAGCAGCTCCTATTCTAGCTACGAGCAGTACTTC. As protein: CASSSYSSYEQYF. The whole variable domain, remainder taken from reference TRBV7-2 and TRBJ2-7, is GAGVSQSPSNKVTEKGKDVELRCDPISGHTALYWYRQSLGQGLEFLIYFQGNSAPDKSGLPSDRFSAERTGGSVSTLTIQRTQQEDSAVYLCASSSYSSYEQYFGPGTRLTVT.

A note on this clone: The junction departs from the called germline gene at one end, perhaps through a read error. The chain combines TRBV7-7 with TRBJ2-5; 10 bases are a match to TRBD2. This CDR3 region has 16 residues. CDR1 and CDR2 (germline): SSHAT, FNYEAQ (reference sequence). In DNA form, the CDR3 reads TGTGCTAGCAGCCAGATAGCGGGAGGAAGCCAAGAGACCCAGTACTTC. Translating it yields CASSQIAGGSQETQYF.

The rearrangement joins TRBV2 to TRBJ1-5; TRBD1 matches 7 bases. CDR3 length: 17 residues. Germline V lookup: CDR1 SNHLY, CDR2 FYNNEI. V lost 5 bases to trimming and J lost 8 bases; unmatched junction nucleotides: 18. CDR3 region: CASSSYTGTVSLEPQHF. The CDR3 nucleotides are TGTGCCAGCAGTTCCTATACCGGGACAGTTTCGTTGGAGCCCCAGCATTTT. Full variable domain (missing parts from reference TRBV2 and TRBJ1-5): EPEVTQTPSHQVTQMGQEVILRCVPISNHLYFYWYRQILGQKVEFLVSFYNNEISEKSEIFDDQFSVERPDGSNFTLKIRSTKLEDSAMYFCASSSYTGTVSLEPQHFGDGTRLSIL.

The V call is TRBV30, the J call TRBJ1-5, with 7 bases fitting TRBD1. Germline V gene lookup returns CDR1 GTSNPN and CDR2 SVGIG (reference sequence). This CDR3 is 16 amino acids long. Trimming at V came to 3 bases and at J to 3 bases, leaving 11 bases not matched to a gene. CDR3 protein: CAWSGHRGGPNQPQHF. CDR3 in DNA: TGTGCCTGGAGCGGTCACAGGGGAGGCCCCAATCAGCCCCAGCATTTT.

The V gene is TRBV27, the J gene TRBJ1-4, with 8 bases identical to TRBD1. The CDR3 runs 15 residues. Unmatched junction bases numbered 7, after V lost 5 bases and J lost 5 bases. Looked up from germline, CDR1 is MNHEY and CDR2 is SMNVEV (reference sequence). The CDR3 sequence is CASSLTGGKNEKLFF. CDR3 DNA sequence: TGTGCCAGCAGTCTAACAGGGGGAAAGAATGAAAAACTGTTTTTT.

The J gene is TRBJ2-1, the V gene TRBV5-1; 11 nucleotides agree with TRBD1. Germline V gene lookup returns CDR1 SGHRS and CDR2 YFSETQ. This CDR3 spans 13 amino acids. The junction had 8 bases not matched to a gene; V was cut back by 5 bases and J by 13 bases. The DNA for the CDR3 is TGCGCCAGCAGTGTGGGACAGGGGGGGATTCAGTTCTTC. It encodes CASSVGQGGIQFF.

This rearrangement joins TRBV5-4 to TRBJ1-1; 8 bases agree with TRBD1. Germline CDR1 SGHNT, CDR2 YYREEE (reference sequence). V shed 4 bases, J shed 4 bases, and the junction held 12 bases outside the gene matches. The CDR3 runs 16 residues. In nucleotides, the CDR3 is TGTGCCAGCAGCCCTAGGACAGGGACGGAGGCCACTGAAGCTTTCTTT. It specifies CASSPRTGTEATEAFF.

Here the CDR3 reads CASSYSNQPQHF. CDR3 nucleotide sequence: TGTGCCAGTAGTTATAGCAATCAGCCCCAGCATTTT. The V and J genes are TRBV19 and TRBJ1-5; D gene unclear. Looked up from germline, CDR1 is LNHDA and CDR2 is SQIVND (reference sequence). CDR3 length: 12 residues. The V and J ends lost 5 bases and 0 bases respectively, with 2 bases between them.

The chain carries TRBV5-1 and TRBJ1-4; D call uncertain. The CDR3 runs 15 residues. V was clipped by 0 bases and J by 0 bases, with 6 bases between them. CDR1 is SGHRS and CDR2 is YFSETQ in the germline V gene. The CDR3 here is CASSLDGSTNEKLFF. In DNA, the CDR3 is TGCGCCAGCAGCTTGGACGGTTCAACTAATGAAAAACTGTTTTTT.

Here the CDR3 DNA reads TGTGCCAGCAGCCCAGACAGAGATGAAAAACTGTTTTTT. This encodes CASSPDRDEKLFF. The V and J genes are TRBV6-5 and TRBJ1-4; perhaps TRBD1 as D (5 bases). Germline CDR1 is MNHEY and CDR2 is SVGAGI. V was cut by 6 bases and J by 6 bases, with 11 bases left in between. The CDR3 sequence is 13 residues long.

J is TRBJ2-2 and V is TRBV11-3; D ambiguous. The CDR3 is 13 residues long. Germline assignment: CDR1 SGHNT and CDR2 YENEEA. V was pared by 0 bases and J by 7 bases, with 6 bases between. CDR3: CASSLDYNGELFF. Here the CDR3 DNA reads TGTGCCAGCAGCTTAGATTATAACGGGGAGCTGTTTTTT.

This chain connects TRBV16 to TRBJ2-2; no firm D call. The length of the CDR3 is 13 residues. Germline V gene sequence: CDR1 KGHSY, CDR2 FQNENV. Trimming pared 4 bases from V and 9 bases from J, leaving 12 bases between. For the CDR3, the DNA is TGTGCCAGCAGCCGACACTCCCCCAGGGAGCTGTTTTTT. This codes for CASSRHSPRELFF.

The CDR3, as DNA: TGTGCCAGCAGTGAGGCCACTACAGGGGCTGAAGCTTTCTTT. It encodes CASSEATTGAEAFF. The chain employs TRBV6-1 and TRBJ1-1; 7 bases are a match to TRBD1. V lost 3 bases, J lost 6 bases, and 7 bases stayed unmatched. The germline gives CDR1 MNHNS, CDR2 SASEGT. The CDR3 is made up of 14 amino acids.

The chain links TRBV29-1 to TRBJ1-1; D ambiguous. CDR1 and CDR2 from the germline V gene are SQVTM and ANQGSEA. The V and J ends lost 4 bases and 4 bases respectively, with 10 bases between them. The CDR3 runs 12 residues. CDR3 coding DNA: TGCAGCGTTGTTCCGGGAGCCACTGAAGCTTTCTTT. It is translated as CSVVPGATEAFF.

J is TRBJ1-2 and V is TRBV20-1; D not certain. Trimming cost V 5 bases and J 2 bases, with 3 bases left between them. Germline V gives CDR1 DFQATT, CDR2 SNEGSKA (reference sequence). The CDR3 loop spans 10 amino acids. CDR3 coding DNA: TGCAGTGCTCTGAACTATGGCTACACCTTC. Amino acids: CSALNYGYTF.

The J gene is TRBJ2-3, the V gene TRBV5-4; D unclear. This CDR3 is 16 amino acids long. Germline V CDR1 and CDR2: SGHNT, YYREEE (reference sequence). The ends were cut back, 0 bases at V and 4 bases at J, with 15 bases in the middle. This chain's CDR3 is CASSLVSLVGADTQYF. The CDR3 DNA is TGTGCCAGCAGCTTGGTGTCGCTAGTTGGCGCAGATACGCAGTATTTT.